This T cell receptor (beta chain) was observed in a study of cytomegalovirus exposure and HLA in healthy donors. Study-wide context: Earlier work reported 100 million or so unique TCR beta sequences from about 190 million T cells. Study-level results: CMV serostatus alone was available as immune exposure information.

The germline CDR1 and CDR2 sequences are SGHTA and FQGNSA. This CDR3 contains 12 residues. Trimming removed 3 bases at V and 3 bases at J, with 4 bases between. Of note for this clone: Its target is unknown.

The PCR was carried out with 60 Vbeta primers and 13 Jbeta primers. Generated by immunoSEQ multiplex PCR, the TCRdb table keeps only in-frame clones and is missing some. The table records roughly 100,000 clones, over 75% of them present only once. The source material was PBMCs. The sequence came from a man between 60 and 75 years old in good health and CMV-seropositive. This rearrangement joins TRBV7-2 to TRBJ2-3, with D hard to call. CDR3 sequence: CASSFSTDTQYF. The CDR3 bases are TGTGCCAGCAGCTTTAGTACAGATACGCAGTATTTT.